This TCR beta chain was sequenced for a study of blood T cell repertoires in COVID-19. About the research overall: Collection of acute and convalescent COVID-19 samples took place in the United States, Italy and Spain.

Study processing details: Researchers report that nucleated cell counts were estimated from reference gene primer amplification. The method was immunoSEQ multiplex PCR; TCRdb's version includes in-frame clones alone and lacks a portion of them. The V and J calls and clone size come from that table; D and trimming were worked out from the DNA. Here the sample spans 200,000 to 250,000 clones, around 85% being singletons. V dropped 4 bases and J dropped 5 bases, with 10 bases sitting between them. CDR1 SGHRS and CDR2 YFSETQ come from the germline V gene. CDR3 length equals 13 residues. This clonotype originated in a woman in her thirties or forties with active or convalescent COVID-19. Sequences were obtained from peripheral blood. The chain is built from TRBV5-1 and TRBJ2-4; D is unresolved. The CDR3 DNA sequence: TGCGCCAGCAGCCGACCGGAGCAAAACATTCAGTACTTC. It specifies CASSRPEQNIQYF.